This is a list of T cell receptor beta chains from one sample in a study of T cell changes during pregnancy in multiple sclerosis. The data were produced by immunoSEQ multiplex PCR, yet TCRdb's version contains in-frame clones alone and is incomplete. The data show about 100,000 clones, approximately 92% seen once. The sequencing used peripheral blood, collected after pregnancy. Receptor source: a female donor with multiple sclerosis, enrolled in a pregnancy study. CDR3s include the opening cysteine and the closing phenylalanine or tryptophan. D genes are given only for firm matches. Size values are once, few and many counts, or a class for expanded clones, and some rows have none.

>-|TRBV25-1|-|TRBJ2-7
TGTGCCAGCAGTGGGATCGACTTCCTCGACTCCTACGAGCAGTACTTC
CASSGIDFLDSYEQYF
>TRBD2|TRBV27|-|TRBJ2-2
TGTGCCAGCAGTTACTTAGCGGGCACCGGGGAGCTGTTTTTT
CASSYLAGTGELFF
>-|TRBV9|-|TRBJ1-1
TGTGCCAGCAGCGTAGCTTGGGGGGGTGAAGCTTTCTTT
CASSVAWGGEAFF
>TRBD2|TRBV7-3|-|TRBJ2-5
TGTGCCAGCAGCCCAAGATCTAGCGGGGGTGGGGAGACCCAGTACTTC
CASSPRSSGGGETQYF
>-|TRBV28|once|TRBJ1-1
TGTGCCAGCAGTGAAACAGGGTTGAACACTGAAGCTTTCTTT
CASSETGLNTEAFF
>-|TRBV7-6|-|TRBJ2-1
TGTGCCAGCAGCTTAGGACTCCGGGGATCCAATGAGCAGTTCTTC
CASSLGLRGSNEQFF
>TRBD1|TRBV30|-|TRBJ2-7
TGTGCCTGCGCCGGGACAGGAACCTACGAGCAGTACTTC
CACAGTGTYEQYF
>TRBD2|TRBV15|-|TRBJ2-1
TGTGCCACCAGCAGAGTTGGGTTGAAGCGGGAGAGGTACAATGAGCAGTTCTTC
CATSRVGLKRERYNEQFF
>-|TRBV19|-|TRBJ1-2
TGTGCCAGCATATCGGGGGGAGCCTATGGCTACACCTTC
CASISGGAYGYTF
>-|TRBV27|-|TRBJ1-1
TGTGCCAGCAGTTTGGGCCTCCTATCCATGAACACTGAAGCTTTCTTT
CASSLGLLSMNTEAFF
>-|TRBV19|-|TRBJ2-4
TGTGCCAGTAGTATCAATGGCAGGGGAAATGCCAAAAACATTCAGTACTTC
CASSINGRGNAKNIQYF
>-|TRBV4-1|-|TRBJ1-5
TGCGCCAGCAGCTCACAGGGTAGCAATCAGCCCCAGCATTTT
CASSSQGSNQPQHF
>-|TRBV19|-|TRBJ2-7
TGTGCCAGTAGTAAAGGACAGAGCTACGAGCAGTACTTC
CASSKGQSYEQYF
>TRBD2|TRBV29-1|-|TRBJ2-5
TGCAGCGTCCCTTCCCAACGGGGGGTCCAAGAGACCCAGTACTTC
CSVPSQRGVQETQYF
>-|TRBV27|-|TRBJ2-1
TGTGCCAGCAGTGACGGGTACAATGAGCAGTTCTTC
CASSDGYNEQFF
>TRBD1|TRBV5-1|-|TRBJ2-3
TGCGCCAGCAGCACGGGACAGCACTCAGATACGCAGTATTTT
CASSTGQHSDTQYF
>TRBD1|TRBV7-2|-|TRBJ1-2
TGTGCCAGCCAAAAGGGAGGACAGGGGGGAACTTACTATGGCTACACCTTC
CASQKGGQGGTYYGYTF
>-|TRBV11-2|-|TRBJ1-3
TGTGCCAGCAGCTTATCCACAGGGCGTGGAAACACCATATATTTT
CASSLSTGRGNTIYF
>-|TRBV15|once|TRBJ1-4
TGTGCCACCAGCACCCTGTGGGCTAACAGGGATGAAAAACTGTTTTTT
CATSTLWANRDEKLFF
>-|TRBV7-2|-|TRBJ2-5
TGTGCCAGCAGCTTAGCGGCAGGGAAGAGCGAGACCCAGTACTTC
CASSLAAGKSETQYF
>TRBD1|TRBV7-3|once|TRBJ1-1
TGTGCCAGCAGCTCACGGACAGGGGGCTTAAAAGAAGCTTTCTTT
CASSSRTGGLKEAFF
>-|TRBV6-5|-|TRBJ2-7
TGTGCCAGCAGACGCGACAGGTACGAGCAGTACTTC
CASRRDRYEQYF
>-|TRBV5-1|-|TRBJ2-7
TGCGCCAGCAGTTTTCAACCCGGGACACCTACCTACGAGCAGTACTTC
CASSFQPGTPTYEQYF
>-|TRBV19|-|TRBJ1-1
TGTGCCAGTAGTATACCGCGGGGGAACACTGAAGCTTTCTTT
CASSIPRGNTEAFF
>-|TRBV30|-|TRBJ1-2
TGTGCCTGGGCCAGGGGTCAGGGGAGCGGCTACACCTTC
CAWARGQGSGYTF
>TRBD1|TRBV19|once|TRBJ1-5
TGTGCCAGCAGAGGACAGGGAAAGGGGAATCGATACAATCAGCCCCAGCATTTT
CASRGQGKGNRYNQPQHF
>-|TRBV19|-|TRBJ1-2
TGTGCCAGTAGTATAGGTGAGGCCAGGGAAGATGGCTACACCTTC
CASSIGEAREDGYTF
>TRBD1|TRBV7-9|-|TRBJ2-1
TGTGCCAGCAGCCCCGGGACAGGGGCCTACAATGAGCAGTTCTTC
CASSPGTGAYNEQFF
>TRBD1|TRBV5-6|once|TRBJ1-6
TGTGCCAGCAGTCGTCGGGACAGGGGGTATAATTCACCCCTCCACTTT
CASSRRDRGYNSPLHF
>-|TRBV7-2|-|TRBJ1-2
TGTGCCAGCAGCTCCAACTTCGGGGGCTACACCTTC
CASSSNFGGYTF
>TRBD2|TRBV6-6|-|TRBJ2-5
TGTGCCAGCAGTAACAGACTAGCGGGGGCCCAAGAGACCCAGTACTTC
CASSNRLAGAQETQYF
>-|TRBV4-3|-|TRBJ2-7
TGCGCCAGCAGCCAAGAGGGAACAGGGCAATACGAGCAGTACTTC
CASSQEGTGQYEQYF
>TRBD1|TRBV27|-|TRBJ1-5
TGTGCCAGCAGTTCTATTTACGACAGGGCAAGCAATCAGCCCCAGCATTTT
CASSSIYDRASNQPQHF
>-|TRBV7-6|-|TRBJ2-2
TGTGCCACCACGAGCGACCCCCTCTTAACCGGGGAGCTGTTTTTT
CATTSDPLLTGELFF
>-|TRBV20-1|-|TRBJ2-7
TGCAGTGCCCCCAAACTTCAAGAGCAGTACTTC
CSAPKLQEQYF
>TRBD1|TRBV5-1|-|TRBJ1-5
TGCGCCAGCAGCTTAGGGGAGACAGGGGGCGGTCAGCCCCAGCATTTT
CASSLGETGGGQPQHF
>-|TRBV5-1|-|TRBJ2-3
TGCGCCAGCAGCTCGAGTAGCGGACTCACAGATACGCAGTATTTT
CASSSSSGLTDTQYF